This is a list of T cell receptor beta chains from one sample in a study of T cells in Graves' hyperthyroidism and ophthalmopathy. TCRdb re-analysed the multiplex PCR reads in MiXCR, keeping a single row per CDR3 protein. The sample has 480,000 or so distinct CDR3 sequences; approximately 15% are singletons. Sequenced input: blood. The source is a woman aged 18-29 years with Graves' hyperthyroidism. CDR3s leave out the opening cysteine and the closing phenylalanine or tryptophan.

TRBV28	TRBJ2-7	ASSSLPLEQY
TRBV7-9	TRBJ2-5	ASRSGTAQETQY
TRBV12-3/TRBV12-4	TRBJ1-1	ASSLEGPRLAF
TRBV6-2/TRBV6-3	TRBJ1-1	ASSYGGQGNTEAF
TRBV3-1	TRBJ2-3	ASSQDRYSISTDTQY
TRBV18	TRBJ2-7	ASSPPVAGAYEQY
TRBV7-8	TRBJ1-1	ASSLAGVMNTEAF
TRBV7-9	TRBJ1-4	ASSLRLDNEKLF
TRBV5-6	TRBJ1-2	ASSGVRALDGYT
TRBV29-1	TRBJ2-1	SAGGGSNPASYNEQF
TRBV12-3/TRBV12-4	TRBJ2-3	ASSLVTDTQY
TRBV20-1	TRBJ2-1	SARTRDRVSVTNEQF
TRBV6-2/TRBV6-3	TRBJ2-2	ASRRLAGDTGELF
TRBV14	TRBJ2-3	ASSQEGWADTQY
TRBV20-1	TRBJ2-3	SARDRVGSTDTQY
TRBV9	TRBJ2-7	ASSYLPGTRDEQY
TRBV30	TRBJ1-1	AWSVLMNTEAF
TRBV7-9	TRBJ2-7	ASSSTSGHYEQY
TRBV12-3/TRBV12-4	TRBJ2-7	ASSPGLAGLIGYEQY
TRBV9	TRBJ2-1	ASSVEGSGSYNEQF
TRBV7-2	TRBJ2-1	ASSLLAGGTSYNEQF
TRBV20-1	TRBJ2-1	SAPRLAGYNEQF
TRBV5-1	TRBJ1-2	ASSFGGRNYGYT
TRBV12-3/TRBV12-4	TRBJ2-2	ASSLPTGTSGYRTGELF